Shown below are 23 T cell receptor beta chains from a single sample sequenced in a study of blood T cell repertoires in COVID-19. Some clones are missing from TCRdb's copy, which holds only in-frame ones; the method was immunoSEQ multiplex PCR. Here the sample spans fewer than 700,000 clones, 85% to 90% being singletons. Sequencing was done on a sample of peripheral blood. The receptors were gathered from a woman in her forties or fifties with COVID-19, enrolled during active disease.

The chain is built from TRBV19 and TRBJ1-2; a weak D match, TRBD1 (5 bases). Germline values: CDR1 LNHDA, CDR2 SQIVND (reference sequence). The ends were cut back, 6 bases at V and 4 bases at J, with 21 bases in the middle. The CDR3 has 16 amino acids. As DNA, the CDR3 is TGTGCCAGTAGCTCCTCCGGTCGGGGGAGGTCCTATGGCTACACCTTC. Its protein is CASSSSGRGRSYGYTF. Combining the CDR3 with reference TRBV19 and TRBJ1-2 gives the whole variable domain DGGITQSPKYLFRKEGQNVTLSCEQNLNHDAMYWYRQDPGQGLRLIYYSQIVNDFQKGDIAEGYSVSREKKESFPLTVTSAQKNPTAFYLCASSSSGRGRSYGYTFGSGTRLTVV.

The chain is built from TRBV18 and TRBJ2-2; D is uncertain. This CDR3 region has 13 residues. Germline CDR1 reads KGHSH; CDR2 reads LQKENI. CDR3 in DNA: TGTGCAACTACCGGGTTCAACACCGGGGAGCTGTTTTTT. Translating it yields CATTGFNTGELFF.

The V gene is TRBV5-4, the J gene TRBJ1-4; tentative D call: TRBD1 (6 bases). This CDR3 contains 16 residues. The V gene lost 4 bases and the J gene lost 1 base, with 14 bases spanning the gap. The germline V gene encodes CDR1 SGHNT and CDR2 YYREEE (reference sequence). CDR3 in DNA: TGTGCCAGCAGCCAAGGGGGTCTATTAACTAATGAAAAACTGTTTTTT. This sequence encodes CASSQGGLLTNEKLFF. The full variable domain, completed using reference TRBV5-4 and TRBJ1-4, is ETGVTQSPTHLIKTRGQQVTLRCSSQSGHNTVSWYQQALGQGPQFIFQYYREEENGRGNFPPRFSGLQFPNYSSELNVNALELDDSALYLCASSQGGLLTNEKLFFGSGTQLSVL.

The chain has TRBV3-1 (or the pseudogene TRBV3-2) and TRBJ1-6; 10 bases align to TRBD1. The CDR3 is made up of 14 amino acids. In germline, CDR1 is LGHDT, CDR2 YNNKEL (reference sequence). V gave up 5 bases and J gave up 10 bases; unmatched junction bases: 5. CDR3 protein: CASSARDRGSPLHF. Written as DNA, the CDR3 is TGTGCCAGCAGCGCGCGGGACAGGGGATCACCCCTCCACTTT.

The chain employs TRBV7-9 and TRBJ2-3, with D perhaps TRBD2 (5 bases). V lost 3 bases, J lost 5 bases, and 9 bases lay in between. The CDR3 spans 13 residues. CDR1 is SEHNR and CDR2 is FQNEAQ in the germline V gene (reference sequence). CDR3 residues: CASSFEGIDTQYF. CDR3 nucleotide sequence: TGTGCCAGCAGCTTCGAGGGAATAGATACGCAGTATTTT.

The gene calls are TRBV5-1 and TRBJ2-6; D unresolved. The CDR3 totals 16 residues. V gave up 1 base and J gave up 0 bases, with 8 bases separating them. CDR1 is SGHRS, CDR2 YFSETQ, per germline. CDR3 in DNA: TGCGCCAGCAGCTTGTTGGCCAACTCTGGGGCCAACGTCCTGACTTTC. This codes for CASSLLANSGANVLTF.

In nucleotides, the CDR3 is TGTGCCAGCTCATCAGGACAGTTTCGCAATCAGCCCCAGCATTTT. This gives the protein CASSSGQFRNQPQHF. The chain carries TRBV18 and TRBJ1-5, with D possibly being TRBD1 (6 bases). Trimming removed 5 bases from V and 2 bases from J, with 13 bases in between. The germline CDR1 and CDR2 sequences are KGHSH and LQKENI. The CDR3 spans 15 residues.

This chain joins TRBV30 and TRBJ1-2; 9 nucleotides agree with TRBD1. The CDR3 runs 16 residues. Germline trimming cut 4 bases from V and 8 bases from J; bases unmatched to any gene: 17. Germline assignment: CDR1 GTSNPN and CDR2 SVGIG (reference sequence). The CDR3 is CAWTPGTGILPKGYTF. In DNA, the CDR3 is TGTGCCTGGACCCCTGGGACAGGGATTTTACCTAAAGGCTACACCTTC.

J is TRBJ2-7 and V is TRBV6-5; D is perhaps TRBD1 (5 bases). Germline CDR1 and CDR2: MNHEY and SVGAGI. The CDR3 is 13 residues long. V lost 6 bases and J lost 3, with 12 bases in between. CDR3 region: CASSYLQDYEQYF. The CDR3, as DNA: TGTGCCAGCAGCTACCTACAGGACTACGAGCAGTACTTC.

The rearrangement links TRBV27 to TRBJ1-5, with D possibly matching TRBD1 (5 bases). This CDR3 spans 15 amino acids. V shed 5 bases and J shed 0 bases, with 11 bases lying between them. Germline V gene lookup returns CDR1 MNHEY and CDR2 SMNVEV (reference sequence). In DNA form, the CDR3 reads TGTGCCAGCAGTCGCGGGACTCATAGCAATCAGCCCCAGCATTTT. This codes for CASSRGTHSNQPQHF.

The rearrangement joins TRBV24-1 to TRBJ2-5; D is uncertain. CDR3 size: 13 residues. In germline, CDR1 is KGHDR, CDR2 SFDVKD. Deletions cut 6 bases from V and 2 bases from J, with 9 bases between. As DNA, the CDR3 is TGTGCCACCAGTACAGAACAGCAAGAGACCCAGTACTTC. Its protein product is CATSTEQQETQYF.

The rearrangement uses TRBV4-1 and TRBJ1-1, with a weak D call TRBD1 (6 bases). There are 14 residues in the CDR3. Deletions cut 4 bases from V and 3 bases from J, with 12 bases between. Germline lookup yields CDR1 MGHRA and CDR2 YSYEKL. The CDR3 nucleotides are TGCGCCAGCAGCCGAGGGGGAGTGGACACTGAAGCTTTCTTT. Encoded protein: CASSRGGVDTEAFF.

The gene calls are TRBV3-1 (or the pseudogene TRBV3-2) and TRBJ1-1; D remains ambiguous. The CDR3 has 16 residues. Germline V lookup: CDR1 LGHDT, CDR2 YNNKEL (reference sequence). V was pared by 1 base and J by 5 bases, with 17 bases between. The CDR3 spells CASSQASRGRETEAFF. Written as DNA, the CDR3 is TGTGCCAGCAGCCAAGCCTCCCGGGGAAGGGAGACTGAAGCTTTCTTT.

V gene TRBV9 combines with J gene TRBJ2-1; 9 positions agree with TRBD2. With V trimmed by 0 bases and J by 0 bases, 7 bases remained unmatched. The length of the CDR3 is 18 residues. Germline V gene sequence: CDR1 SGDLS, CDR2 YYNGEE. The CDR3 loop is CASSVGSGGPSSYNEQFF. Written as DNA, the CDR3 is TGTGCCAGCAGCGTAGGTAGCGGGGGACCGAGCTCCTACAATGAGCAGTTCTTC.

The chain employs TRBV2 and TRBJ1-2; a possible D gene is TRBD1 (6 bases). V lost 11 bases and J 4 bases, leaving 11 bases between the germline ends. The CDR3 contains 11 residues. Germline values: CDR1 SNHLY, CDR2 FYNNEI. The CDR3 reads CAGRQAYGYTF. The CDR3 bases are TGTGCCGGTAGACAGGCCTATGGCTACACCTTC.

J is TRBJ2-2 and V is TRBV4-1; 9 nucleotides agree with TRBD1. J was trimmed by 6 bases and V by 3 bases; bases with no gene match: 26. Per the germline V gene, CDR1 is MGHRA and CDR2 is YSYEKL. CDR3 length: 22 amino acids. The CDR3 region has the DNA TGCGCCAGCAGCCACCGCCCCTACTCCGGGACAGGGACCGGTCCTAAGGCCGGGGAGCTGTTTTTT. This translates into CASSHRPYSGTGTGPKAGELFF.

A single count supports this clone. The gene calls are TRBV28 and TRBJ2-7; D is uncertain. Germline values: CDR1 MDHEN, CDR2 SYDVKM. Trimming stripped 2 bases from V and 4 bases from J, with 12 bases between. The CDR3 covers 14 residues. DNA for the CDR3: TGTGCCAGCAGTTTAACGGCCATCGGGTACGAGCAGTACTTC. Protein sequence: CASSLTAIGYEQYF.

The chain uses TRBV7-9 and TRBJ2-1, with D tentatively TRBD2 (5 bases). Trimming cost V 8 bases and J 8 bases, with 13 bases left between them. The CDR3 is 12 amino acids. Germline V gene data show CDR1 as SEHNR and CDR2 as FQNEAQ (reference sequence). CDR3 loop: CASRPERDEQFF. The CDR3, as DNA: TGTGCCAGCCGCCCCGAGAGGGATGAGCAGTTCTTC.

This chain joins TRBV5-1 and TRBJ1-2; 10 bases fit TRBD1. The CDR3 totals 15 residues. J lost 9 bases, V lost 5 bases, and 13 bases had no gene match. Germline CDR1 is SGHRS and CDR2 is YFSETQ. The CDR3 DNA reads TGCGCCAGCAGAGCCCAGACAGGGGGCGAGGTGCGCTACACCTTC. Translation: CASRAQTGGEVRYTF.

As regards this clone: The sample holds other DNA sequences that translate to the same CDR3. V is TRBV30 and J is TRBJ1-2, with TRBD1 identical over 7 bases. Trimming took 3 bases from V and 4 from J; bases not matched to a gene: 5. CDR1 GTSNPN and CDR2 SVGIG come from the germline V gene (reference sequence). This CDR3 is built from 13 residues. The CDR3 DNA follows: TGTGCCTGGAGCCCCGGGACAGCCTATGGCTACACCTTC. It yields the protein CAWSPGTAYGYTF.

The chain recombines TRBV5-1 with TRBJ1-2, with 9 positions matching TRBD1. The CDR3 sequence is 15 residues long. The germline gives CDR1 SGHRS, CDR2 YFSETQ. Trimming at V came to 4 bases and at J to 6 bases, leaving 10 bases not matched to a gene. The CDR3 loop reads CASSPDRGGDHGYTF. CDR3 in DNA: TGCGCCAGCAGCCCGGACAGGGGAGGTGATCATGGCTACACCTTC.

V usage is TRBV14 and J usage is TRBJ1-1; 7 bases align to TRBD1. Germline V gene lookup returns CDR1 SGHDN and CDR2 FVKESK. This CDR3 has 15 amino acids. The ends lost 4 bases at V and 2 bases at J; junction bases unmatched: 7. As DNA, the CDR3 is TGTGCCAGCAGCCCCACGACAGGGATCAACACTGAAGCTTTCTTT. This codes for CASSPTTGINTEAFF.

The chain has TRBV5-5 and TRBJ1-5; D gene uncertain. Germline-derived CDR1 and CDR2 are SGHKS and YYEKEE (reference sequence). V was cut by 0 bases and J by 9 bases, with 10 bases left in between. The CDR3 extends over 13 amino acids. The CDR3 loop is CASSLESPGPQHF. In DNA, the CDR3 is TGTGCCAGCAGCTTGGAGTCTCCGGGGCCCCAGCATTTT.